Listed below are T cell receptor beta chains from one sample, sequenced in a study of Ad26.COV2.S vaccination and SARS-CoV-2 variants. Assay used: immunoSEQ multiplex PCR; TCRdb lists only in-frame clones, some missing. The sample has more than 300,000 clones; around nine tenths are singletons. The specimen was peripheral blood, collected in a trial of Ad26.COV2.S vaccine versus placebo. Source of these receptors: a person aged 18 to 59 who received the Ad26.COV2.S COVID-19 vaccine or a placebo. CDR3s leave out the opening cysteine and the closing phenylalanine or tryptophan.

CDR3	V	J
ASSVDEAGGYTEAF	TRBV9	TRBJ1-1
ASSLAYIPEQF	TRBV5-1	TRBJ2-1
ASSLGTGVSYEQY	TRBV7-2	TRBJ2-7
ASSYTPSRPGLWPQH	TRBV6-2/TRBV6-3	TRBJ1-5
AWSVGMGGYEQY	TRBV30	TRBJ2-7
ASSLIKSGPQH	TRBV7-2	TRBJ1-5
ASSLATEVNTIY	TRBV7-2	TRBJ1-3
ASSGVPYGYT	TRBV6-4	TRBJ1-2
ASSLGQLQETQY	TRBV5-8	TRBJ2-5
ASGTTGELF	TRBV3-1/TRBV3-2	TRBJ2-2
ASSFVPGLVANEQF	TRBV7-9	TRBJ2-1
ASSTINDGGKAF	TRBV21-1	TRBJ1-1
ASNAGSNQPQH	TRBV2	TRBJ1-5
ASSPGTGTYGYT	TRBV7-8	TRBJ1-2
ASSVRDREAF	TRBV28	TRBJ1-1
ASSRETSPQGTQY	TRBV5-1	TRBJ2-3
ASSFHESAGTGELF	TRBV6-5	TRBJ2-2
ASSREGGLAKNIQY	TRBV19	TRBJ2-4